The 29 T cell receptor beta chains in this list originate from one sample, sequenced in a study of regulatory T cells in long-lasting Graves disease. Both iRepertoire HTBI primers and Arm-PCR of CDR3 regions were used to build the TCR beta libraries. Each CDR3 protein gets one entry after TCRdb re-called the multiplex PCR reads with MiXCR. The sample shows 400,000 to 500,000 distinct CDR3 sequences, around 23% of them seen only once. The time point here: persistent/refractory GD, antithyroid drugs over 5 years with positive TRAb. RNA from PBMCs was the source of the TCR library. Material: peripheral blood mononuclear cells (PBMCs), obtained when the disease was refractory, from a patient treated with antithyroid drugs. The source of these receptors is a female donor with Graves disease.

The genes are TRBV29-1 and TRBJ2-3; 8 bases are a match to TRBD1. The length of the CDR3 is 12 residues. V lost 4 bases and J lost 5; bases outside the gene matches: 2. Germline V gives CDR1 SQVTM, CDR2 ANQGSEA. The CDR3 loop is CSVAQGEDTQYF. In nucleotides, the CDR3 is TGCAGCGTTGCACAGGGGGAAGATACGCAGTATTTT.

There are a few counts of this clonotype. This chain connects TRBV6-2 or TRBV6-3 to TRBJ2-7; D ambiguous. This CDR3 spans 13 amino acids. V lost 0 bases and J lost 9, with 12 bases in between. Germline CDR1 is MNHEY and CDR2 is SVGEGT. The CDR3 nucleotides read TGTGCCAGCAGTTACTCGTCGGACGGCGGGCAGTACTTC. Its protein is CASSYSSDGGQYF.

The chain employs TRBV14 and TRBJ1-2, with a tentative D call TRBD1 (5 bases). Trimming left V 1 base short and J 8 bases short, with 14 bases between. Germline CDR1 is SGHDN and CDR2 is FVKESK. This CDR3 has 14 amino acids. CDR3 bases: TGTGCCAGCAGCCAAGTCTGGGACCTGGGAGGCTACACCTTC. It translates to CASSQVWDLGGYTF.

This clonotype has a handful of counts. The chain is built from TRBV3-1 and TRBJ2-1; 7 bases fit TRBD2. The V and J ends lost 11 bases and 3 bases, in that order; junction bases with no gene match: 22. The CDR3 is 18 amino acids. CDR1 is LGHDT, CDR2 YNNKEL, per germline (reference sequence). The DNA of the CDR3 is TGTGCCCTCTCTCCGGGGAAAAAGGGGAGGGCCTTCTACAATGAGCAGTTCTTC. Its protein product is CALSPGKKGRAFYNEQFF.

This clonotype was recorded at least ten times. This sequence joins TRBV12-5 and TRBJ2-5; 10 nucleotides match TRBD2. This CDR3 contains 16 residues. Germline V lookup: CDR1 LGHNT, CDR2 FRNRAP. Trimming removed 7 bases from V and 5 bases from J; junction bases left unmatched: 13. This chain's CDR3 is CASASGGLAGVETQYF. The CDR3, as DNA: TGTGCTAGTGCTTCCGGGGGGCTAGCGGGAGTTGAGACCCAGTACTTC.

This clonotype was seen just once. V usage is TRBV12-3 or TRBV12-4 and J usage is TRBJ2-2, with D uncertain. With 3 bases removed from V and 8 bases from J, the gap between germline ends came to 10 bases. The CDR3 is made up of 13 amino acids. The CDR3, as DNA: TGTGCCAGCAGTTTTCAGTTCCAGGGGGAGCTGTTTTTT. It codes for CASSFQFQGELFF.

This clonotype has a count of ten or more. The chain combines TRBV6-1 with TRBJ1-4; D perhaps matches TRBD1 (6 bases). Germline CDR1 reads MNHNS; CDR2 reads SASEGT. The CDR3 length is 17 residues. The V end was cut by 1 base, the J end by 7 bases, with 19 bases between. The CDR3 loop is CASSEVPDRLSGEKLFF. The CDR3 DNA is TGTGCCAGCAGTGAAGTCCCCGACAGGCTTTCGGGTGAAAAACTGTTTTTT.

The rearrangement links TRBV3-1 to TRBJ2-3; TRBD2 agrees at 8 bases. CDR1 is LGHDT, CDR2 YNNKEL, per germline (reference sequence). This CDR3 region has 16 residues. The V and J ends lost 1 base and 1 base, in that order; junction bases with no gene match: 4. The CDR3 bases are TGTGCCAGCAGCCAAGGACCGACTAGCGGCACAGATACGCAGTATTTT. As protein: CASSQGPTSGTDTQYF.

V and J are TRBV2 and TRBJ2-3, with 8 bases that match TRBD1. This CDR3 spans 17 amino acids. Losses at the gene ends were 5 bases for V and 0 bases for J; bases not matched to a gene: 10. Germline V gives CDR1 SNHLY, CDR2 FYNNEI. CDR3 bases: TGTGCCAGCAGTATAACCCGGACAGGGCGTAGCACAGATACGCAGTATTTT. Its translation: CASSITRTGRSTDTQYF.

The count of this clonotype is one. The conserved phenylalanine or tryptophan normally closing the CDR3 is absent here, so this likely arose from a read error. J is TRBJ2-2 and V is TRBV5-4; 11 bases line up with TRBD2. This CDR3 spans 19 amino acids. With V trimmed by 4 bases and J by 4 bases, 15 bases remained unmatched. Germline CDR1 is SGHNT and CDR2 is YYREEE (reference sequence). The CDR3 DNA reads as TGTGCCAGCAGCGACTCATCCGGTCCTGGACTAGCGGGCACCGGGGAGCTGTTTCTT. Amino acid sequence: CASSDSSGPGLAGTGELFL.

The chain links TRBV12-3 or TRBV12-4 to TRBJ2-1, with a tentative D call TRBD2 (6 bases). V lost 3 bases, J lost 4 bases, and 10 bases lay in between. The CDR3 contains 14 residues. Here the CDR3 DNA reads TGTGCCAGCAGTTTGGGTAGCGGATACAATGAGCAGTTCTTC. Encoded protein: CASSLGSGYNEQFF.

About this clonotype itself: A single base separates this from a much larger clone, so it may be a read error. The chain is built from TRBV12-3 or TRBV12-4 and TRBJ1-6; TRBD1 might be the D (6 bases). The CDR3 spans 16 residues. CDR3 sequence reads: CAGSPSRGGYNSPLHF. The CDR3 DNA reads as TGTGCCGGCAGTCCCTCGCGAGGGGGATATAATTCACCCCTCCACTTT.

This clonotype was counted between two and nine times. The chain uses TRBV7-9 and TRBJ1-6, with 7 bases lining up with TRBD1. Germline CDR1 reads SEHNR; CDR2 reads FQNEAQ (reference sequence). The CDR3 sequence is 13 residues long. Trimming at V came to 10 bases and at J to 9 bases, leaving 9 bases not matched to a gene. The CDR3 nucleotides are TGTGCCACCCGACAGGGTTTTGGTTCACCCCTCCACTTT. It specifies CATRQGFGSPLHF.

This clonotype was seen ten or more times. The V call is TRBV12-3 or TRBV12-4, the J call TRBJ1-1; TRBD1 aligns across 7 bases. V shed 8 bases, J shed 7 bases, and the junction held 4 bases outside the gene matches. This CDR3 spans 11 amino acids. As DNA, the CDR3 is TGTGCCAGCCAGGGGGTGCTTGAAGCTTTCTTT. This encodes CASQGVLEAFF.

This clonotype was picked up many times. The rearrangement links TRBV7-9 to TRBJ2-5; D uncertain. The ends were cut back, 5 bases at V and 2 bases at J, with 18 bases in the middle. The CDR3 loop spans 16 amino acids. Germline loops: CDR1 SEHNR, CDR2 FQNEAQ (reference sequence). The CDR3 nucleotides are TGTGCCAGCAGCACCACCATGTTGGCTGCACAAGAGACCCAGTACTTC. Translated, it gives CASSTTMLAAQETQYF. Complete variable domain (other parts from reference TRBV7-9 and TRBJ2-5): DTGVSQNPRHKITKRGQNVTFRCDPISEHNRLYWYRQTLGQGPEFLTYFQNEAQLEKSRLLSDRFSAERPKGSFSTLEIQRTEQGDSAMYLCASSTTMLAAQETQYFGPGTRLLVL.

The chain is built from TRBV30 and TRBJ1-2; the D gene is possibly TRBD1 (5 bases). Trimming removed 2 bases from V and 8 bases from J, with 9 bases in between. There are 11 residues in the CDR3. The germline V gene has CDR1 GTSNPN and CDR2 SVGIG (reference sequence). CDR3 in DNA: TGTGCCTGGAGTCCAGGGTCCGGCTACACCTTC. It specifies CAWSPGSGYTF.

The CDR3 DNA is TGTGCCAGCAGCCAAGACAGGAAGGACTATGGCTACACCTTC. This translates into CASSQDRKDYGYTF. The chain carries TRBV3-1 and TRBJ1-2, with D unclear. The germline gives CDR1 LGHDT, CDR2 YNNKEL (reference sequence). Trimming removed 0 bases at V and 3 bases at J, with 8 bases between. This CDR3 region has 14 residues.

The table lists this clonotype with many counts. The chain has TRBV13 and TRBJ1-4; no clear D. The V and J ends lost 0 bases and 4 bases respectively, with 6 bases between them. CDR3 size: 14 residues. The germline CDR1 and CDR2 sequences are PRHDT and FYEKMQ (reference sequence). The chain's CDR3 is CASSLGQNNEKLFF. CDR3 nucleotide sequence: TGTGCCAGCAGCTTAGGGCAGAATAATGAAAAACTGTTTTTT.

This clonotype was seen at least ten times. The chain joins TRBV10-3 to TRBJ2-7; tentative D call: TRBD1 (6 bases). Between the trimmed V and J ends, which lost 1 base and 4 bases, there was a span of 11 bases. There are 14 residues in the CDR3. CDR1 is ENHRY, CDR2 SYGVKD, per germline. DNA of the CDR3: TGTGCCATCAGTGAGTGGGACACCGATTACGAGCAGTACTTC. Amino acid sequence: CAISEWDTDYEQYF.

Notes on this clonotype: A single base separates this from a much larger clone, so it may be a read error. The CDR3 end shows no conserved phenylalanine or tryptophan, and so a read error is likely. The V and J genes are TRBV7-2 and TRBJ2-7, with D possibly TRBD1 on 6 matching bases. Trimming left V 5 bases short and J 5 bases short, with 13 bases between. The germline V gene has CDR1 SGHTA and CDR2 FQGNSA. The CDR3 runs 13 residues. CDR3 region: CASSRLRGDEQYS. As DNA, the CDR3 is TGTGCCAGCAGCCGTCTCAGGGGCGACGAGCAGTACTCC.

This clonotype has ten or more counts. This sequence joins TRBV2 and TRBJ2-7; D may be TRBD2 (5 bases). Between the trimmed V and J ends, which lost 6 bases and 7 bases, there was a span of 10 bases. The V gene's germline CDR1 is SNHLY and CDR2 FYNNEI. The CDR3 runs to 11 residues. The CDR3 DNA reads TGTGCCAGCAGAGTAGCGAATGAGCAGTACTTC. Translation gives CASRVANEQYF.

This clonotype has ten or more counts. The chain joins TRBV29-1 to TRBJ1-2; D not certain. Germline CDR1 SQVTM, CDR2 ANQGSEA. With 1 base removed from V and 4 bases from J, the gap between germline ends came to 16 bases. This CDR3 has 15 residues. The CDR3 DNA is TGCAGCGTTGAAGGGGAGGCCCACCGGGGCTATGGCTACACCTTC. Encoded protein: CSVEGEAHRGYGYTF.

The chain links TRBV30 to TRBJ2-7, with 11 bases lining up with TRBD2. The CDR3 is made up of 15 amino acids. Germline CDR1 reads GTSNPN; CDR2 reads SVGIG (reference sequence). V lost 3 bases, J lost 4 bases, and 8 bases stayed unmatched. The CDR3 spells CAWRLAGGGRYEQYF. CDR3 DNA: TGTGCCTGGAGGCTAGCGGGAGGTGGAAGGTACGAGCAGTACTTC.

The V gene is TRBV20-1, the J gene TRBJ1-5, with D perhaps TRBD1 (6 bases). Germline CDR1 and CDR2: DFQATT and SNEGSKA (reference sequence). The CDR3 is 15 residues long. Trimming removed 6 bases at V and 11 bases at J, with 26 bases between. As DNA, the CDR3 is TGCAGTGCAAGTAGTCGTGTACAGGGCTTAGGGGCCCAGCATTTT. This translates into CSASSRVQGLGAQHF.

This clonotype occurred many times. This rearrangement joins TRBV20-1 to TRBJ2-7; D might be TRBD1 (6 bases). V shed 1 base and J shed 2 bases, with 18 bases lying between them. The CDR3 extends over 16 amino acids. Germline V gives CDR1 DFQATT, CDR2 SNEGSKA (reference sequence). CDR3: CSARGDPRTVTYEQYF. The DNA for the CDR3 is TGCAGTGCTAGAGGGGACCCCCGGACAGTTACCTACGAGCAGTACTTC.

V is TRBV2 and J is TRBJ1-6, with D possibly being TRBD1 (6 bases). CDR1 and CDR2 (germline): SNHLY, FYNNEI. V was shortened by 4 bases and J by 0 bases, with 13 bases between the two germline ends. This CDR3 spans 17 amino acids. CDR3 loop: CASSGGGGSSYNSPLHF. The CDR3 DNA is TGTGCCAGCAGTGGAGGGGGGGGTAGCTCCTATAATTCACCCCTCCACTTT.

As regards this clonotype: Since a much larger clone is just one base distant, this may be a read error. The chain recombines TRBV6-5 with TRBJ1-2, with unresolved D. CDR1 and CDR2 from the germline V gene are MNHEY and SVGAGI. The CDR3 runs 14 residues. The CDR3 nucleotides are TGTGCCAGCAGTAACTCGAGGGCCGTTTATGGCTACACCTTC. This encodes CASSNSRAVYGYTF.

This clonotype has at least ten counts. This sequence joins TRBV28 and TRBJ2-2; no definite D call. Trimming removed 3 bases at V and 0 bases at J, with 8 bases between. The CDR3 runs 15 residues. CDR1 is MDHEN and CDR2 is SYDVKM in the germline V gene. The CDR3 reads CASSFNRPNTGELFF. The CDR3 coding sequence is TGTGCCAGCAGTTTTAACAGACCGAACACCGGGGAGCTGTTTTTT. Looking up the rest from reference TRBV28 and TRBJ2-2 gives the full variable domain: DVKVTQSSRYLVKRTGEKVFLECVQDMDHENMFWYRQDPGLGLRLIYFSYDVKMKEKGDIPEGYSVSREKKERFSLILESASTNQTSMYLCASSFNRPNTGELFFGEGSRLTVL.

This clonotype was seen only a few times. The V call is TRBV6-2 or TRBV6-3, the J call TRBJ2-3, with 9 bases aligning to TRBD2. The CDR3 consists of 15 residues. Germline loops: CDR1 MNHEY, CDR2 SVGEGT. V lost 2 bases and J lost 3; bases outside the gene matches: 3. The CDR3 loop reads CASSYPAGGTDTQYF. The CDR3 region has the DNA TGTGCCAGCAGTTACCCGGCGGGAGGGACAGATACGCAGTATTTT.